One sample yielded the 18 T cell receptor beta chains listed below, sequenced in a study of blood T cell repertoires in COVID-19. Sequenced by immunoSEQ multiplex PCR; TCRdb stores in-frame clones only, minus some. The repertoire holds about 52,000 clones, with approximately 85% as singletons. Sample: peripheral blood. Receptors originate from a woman of 80 years or more with COVID-19, enrolled during active disease.

This chain links TRBV11-2 with TRBJ2-5, with TRBD2 identical over 15 bases. CDR1 and CDR2 (germline): SGHAT, FQNNGV. The CDR3 has 18 residues. With 0 bases clipped from V and 3 bases from J, the junction kept 5 bases outside the gene matches. The CDR3 sequence is CASSLDYGLAGGEETQYF. In DNA, the CDR3 is TGTGCCAGCAGCTTAGATTATGGACTAGCGGGAGGGGAAGAGACCCAGTACTTC.

This CDR3 reads CASSPRPGSRETQYF. The DNA of the CDR3 is TGTGCCAGCAGCCCGCGGCCCGGTAGCCGCGAGACCCAGTACTTC. This chain joins TRBV7-3 and TRBJ2-5; no clear D. Germline loops: CDR1 SGHTA, CDR2 FQGTGA. Trimming left V 5 bases short and J 5 bases short, with 18 bases between. The CDR3 length is 15 residues.

This clone was seen a handful of times. The chain links TRBV10-2 to TRBJ2-5, with D possibly TRBD1 on 5 matching bases. Germline V gene data show CDR1 as WSHSY and CDR2 as SAAADI. The germline V and J ends were trimmed by 0 bases and 4 bases, with 6 bases remaining between them. The length of the CDR3 is 13 residues. Written as DNA, the CDR3 is TGCGCCAGCAGTGAGTCTAGGGGAGAGACCCAGTACTTC. This sequence encodes CASSESRGETQYF.

The J gene is TRBJ1-4, the V gene TRBV18, with D maybe TRBD1 (6 bases). This CDR3 is 15 amino acids long. V was shortened by 3 bases and J by 7 bases, with 15 bases between the two germline ends. Germline V gene sequence: CDR1 KGHSH, CDR2 LQKENI. CDR3 sequence (DNA): TGTGCCAGCTCACCCCAGGGGTTTGCCCCTGAAAAACTGTTTTTT. Translation: CASSPQGFAPEKLFF.

This chain connects TRBV11-2 to TRBJ1-1; TRBD1 might be the D (5 bases). V dropped 4 bases and J dropped 4 bases, with 13 bases sitting between them. The CDR3 sequence is 14 residues long. Looked up from germline, CDR1 is SGHAT and CDR2 is FQNNGV. CDR3 DNA: TGTGCCAGCAGCTGGACGCAGGGTGGCACTGAAGCTTTCTTT. This encodes CASSWTQGGTEAFF.

This clone came up a few times. J is TRBJ2-1 and V is TRBV11-2, with 8 bases fitting TRBD2. The germline CDR1 and CDR2 sequences are SGHAT and FQNNGV. V lost 5 bases and J lost 4; bases outside the gene matches: 7. The CDR3 is 15 amino acids. The CDR3 region is CASSPQLAVYNEQFF. In nucleotides, the CDR3 is TGTGCCAGCAGCCCTCAACTAGCGGTATACAATGAGCAGTTCTTC.

The chain's CDR3 is CASRTGGGTGGELFF. CDR3 in DNA: TGCGCCAGTCGGACAGGGGGCGGAACAGGCGGGGAGCTGTTTTTT. The rearrangement joins TRBV5-1 to TRBJ2-2; 11 bases match TRBD1. J was trimmed by 7 bases and V by 8 bases; bases with no gene match: 10. This CDR3 comprises 15 residues. Germline assignment: CDR1 SGHRS and CDR2 YFSETQ.

The chain carries TRBV29-1 and TRBJ2-1; maybe TRBD2 (6 bases). Germline CDR1 SQVTM, CDR2 ANQGSEA. The CDR3 consists of 14 residues. V was shortened by 3 bases and J by 4 bases, with 13 bases between the two germline ends. CDR3 bases: TGCAGCGTTGAGAGTAGCGGTAATTACAATGAGCAGTTCTTC. Residues: CSVESSGNYNEQFF.

The chain couples TRBV7-3 to TRBJ2-2; the match to TRBD2 covers 8 bases. V dropped 5 bases and J dropped 5; count of bases not matched to a gene: 10. CDR3 size: 16 residues. CDR1 is SGHTA and CDR2 is FQGTGA in the germline V gene. CDR3 nucleotide sequence: TGTGCCAGCAGCCCCAGCGGGAGCGCAGGGACCGGGGAGCTGTTTTTT. Translation: CASSPSGSAGTGELFF.

The V call is TRBV27, the J call TRBJ2-3; D may be TRBD2 (6 bases). This CDR3 comprises 14 residues. Looked up from germline, CDR1 is MNHEY and CDR2 is SMNVEV (reference sequence). Between the trimmed V and J ends, which lost 5 bases and 2 bases, there was a span of 11 bases. In DNA form, the CDR3 reads TGTGCCAGCAGTCTGAGGAGGGACACAGATACGCAGTATTTT. Translated: CASSLRRDTDTQYF.

V and J are TRBV7-2 and TRBJ1-1, with TRBD1 matching over 8 bases. The CDR3 length is 16 residues. Germline CDR1 and CDR2: SGHTA and FQGNSA. V shed 5 bases, J shed 1 base, and the junction held 9 bases outside the gene matches. CDR3 in amino acids: CASSLFPGQGNTEAFF. In nucleotides, the CDR3 is TGTGCCAGCAGCCTCTTCCCCGGACAGGGGAACACTGAAGCTTTCTTT. Full variable domain (missing parts from reference TRBV7-2 and TRBJ1-1): GAGVSQSPSNKVTEKGKDVELRCDPISGHTALYWYRQSLGQGLEFLIYFQGNSAPDKSGLPSDRFSAERTGGSVSTLTIQRTQQEDSAVYLCASSLFPGQGNTEAFFGQGTRLTVV.

Turning to this clone: A read error may produce the germline difference seen at one junction end. This chain joins TRBV7-2 and TRBJ2-1; possibly TRBD1 for D (5 bases). Germline V gives CDR1 SGHTA, CDR2 FQGNSA. There are 14 residues in the CDR3. This CDR3 is CASSLRTSGAEEFF. The CDR3 DNA reads as TGTGCCAGCAGCTTGCGGACGAGTGGGGCTGAGGAGTTCTTC.

This chain uses TRBV27 with TRBJ2-1; D perhaps matches TRBD1 (6 bases). Per germline, CDR1 MNHEY and CDR2 SMNVEV (reference sequence). V was cut by 5 bases and J by 10 bases, with 15 bases left in between. This CDR3 comprises 13 residues. This chain's CDR3 is CASSHTLQGEQFF. CDR3 in DNA: TGTGCCAGCAGTCACACACTTCAGGGGGAGCAGTTCTTC.

The chain is built from TRBV4-2 and TRBJ1-1; the D is unclear. V was cut by 1 base and J by 1 base, with 10 bases left in between. Germline CDR1 reads LGHNA; CDR2 reads YNFKEQ. This CDR3 is built from 15 residues. The CDR3, as DNA: TGTGCCAGCAGCCAAGGACCCCTAGGGAACACTGAAGCTTTCTTT. This gives the protein CASSQGPLGNTEAFF.

The rearrangement joins TRBV29-1 to TRBJ2-2; 10 positions agree with TRBD2. This CDR3 is built from 17 residues. J was trimmed by 7 bases and V by 0 bases; bases with no gene match: 11. Germline V lookup: CDR1 SQVTM, CDR2 ANQGSEA. In DNA form, the CDR3 reads TGCAGCGTTGAAGATCTTGGGAGCGGGAGGGCCGACGGGGAGCTGTTTTTT. Translation gives CSVEDLGSGRADGELFF.

In this sample, this clone turned up a few times. The V and J genes are TRBV7-2 and TRBJ2-1; D is possibly TRBD2 (6 bases). Trimming removed 2 bases from V and 4 bases from J, with 12 bases in between. Looked up from germline, CDR1 is SGHTA and CDR2 is FQGNSA. This CDR3 comprises 15 residues. CDR3 region: CASSLTRTTYNEQFF. The CDR3 DNA reads TGTGCCAGCAGCTTAACGCGGACTACTTACAATGAGCAGTTCTTC.

The chain uses TRBV5-4 and TRBJ2-1; D possibly corresponds to TRBD1 (6 bases). The germline V and J ends were trimmed by 4 bases and 4 bases, with 12 bases remaining between them. This CDR3 has 14 residues. CDR1 is SGHNT, CDR2 YYREEE, per germline (reference sequence). The CDR3 spells CASSLYGQYNEQFF. The CDR3 nucleotides are TGTGCCAGCAGCCTTTACGGACAGTACAATGAGCAGTTCTTC.

The chain links TRBV29-1 to TRBJ2-2, with D tentatively TRBD2 (6 bases). The CDR3 extends over 12 amino acids. CDR1 SQVTM and CDR2 ANQGSEA come from the germline V gene. Trimming took 7 bases from V and 1 from J, leaving 7 bases between them. The CDR3 sequence is CSGRVNTGELFF. In nucleotides, the CDR3 is TGCAGCGGGAGGGTGAACACCGGGGAGCTGTTTTTT.